Each of the 5 T cell receptor beta chains below was sequenced from the same sample in a study of T cell responses to AZD1222 COVID-19 vaccine. Clones were sequenced by immunoSEQ multiplex PCR, and TCRdb holds only the in-frame ones, with some missing. The table lists approximately 150,000 clones, more than 85% of them singletons, with 2.5% to 3.5% in the top ten. The sample was peripheral blood, taken 28 days after the second AZD1222 dose. These receptors all stem from an adult who received the AZD1222 COVID-19 vaccine.

The gene calls are TRBV10-3 and TRBJ2-3, with a weak D call TRBD1 (6 bases). Germline V lookup: CDR1 ENHRY, CDR2 SYGVKD. The CDR3 sequence is 17 residues long. Trimming removed 6 bases from V and 1 base from J, with 20 bases in between. The CDR3 coding sequence is TGTGCCATCAGGTCCCCCGGGGCAGGGGCAGGCACAGATACGCAGTATTTT. As protein: CAIRSPGAGAGTDTQYF.

The CDR3 protein is CAHTWWADTIYF. The DNA for the CDR3 is TGTGCCCACACCTGGTGGGCCGACACCATATATTTT. The rearrangement uses TRBV5-8 and TRBJ1-3; D not resolved. This CDR3 spans 12 amino acids. The germline V and J ends were trimmed by 10 bases and 8 bases, with 16 bases remaining between them. Germline CDR1 is SGHTS and CDR2 is YDEGEE. The full variable domain, rest sourced from reference TRBV5-8 and TRBJ1-3, is EAGVTQSPTHLIKTRGQQATLRCSPISGHTSVYWYQQALGLGLQFLLWYDEGEERNRGNFPPRFSGRQFPNYSSELNVNALELEDSALYLCAHTWWADTIYFGEGSWLTVV.

The V gene is TRBV24-1, the J gene TRBJ1-5; D perhaps matches TRBD1 (6 bases). With 3 bases removed from V and 3 bases from J, the gap between germline ends came to 14 bases. Looked up from germline, CDR1 is KGHDR and CDR2 is SFDVKD. The length of the CDR3 is 16 residues. This CDR3 reads CATSDTGYGNNQPQHF. The CDR3 coding sequence is TGTGCCACCAGTGATACAGGGTATGGGAACAATCAGCCCCAGCATTTT.

The V gene is TRBV19, the J gene TRBJ2-7; the D gene is possibly TRBD1 (7 bases). V dropped 5 bases and J dropped 4 bases, with 12 bases sitting between them. CDR1 is LNHDA and CDR2 is SQIVND in the germline V gene (reference sequence). The CDR3 has 13 residues. This CDR3 reads CASSPQGRYEQYF. In DNA, the CDR3 is TGTGCCAGTAGTCCACAGGGGAGGTACGAGCAGTACTTC.

The chain links TRBV7-2 to TRBJ2-1; 8 positions agree with TRBD2. Germline CDR1 is SGHTA and CDR2 is FQGNSA. There are 13 residues in the CDR3. The junction had 5 bases not matched to a gene; V was cut back by 4 bases and J by 9 bases. CDR3 in amino acids: CASSSRTSREQFF. The CDR3 nucleotides are TGTGCCAGCAGCTCCCGGACTAGCCGTGAGCAGTTCTTC.